This is a list of T cell receptor beta chains from one sample in a study of cytomegalovirus exposure and HLA in healthy donors. TCRdb's copy holds only in-frame clones and misses some; the assay was immunoSEQ multiplex PCR. The table has about 280,000 clones, 70% to 90% seen once. Sequenced input: PBMCs. These receptors all stem from a woman aged 18-29 years in good health and CMV-seronegative. CDR3s include the opening cysteine and the closing phenylalanine or tryptophan. Fields, in order: V gene, J gene, CDR3 protein.

V gene: TRBV5-1; J gene: TRBJ2-7; CDR3 protein: CASSPTQQGLDEQYF
V gene: TRBV18; J gene: TRBJ2-6; CDR3 protein: CASSPQATGIGANVLTF
V gene: TRBV11-3; J gene: TRBJ2-3; CDR3 protein: CASSRGTWLGDTQYF
V gene: TRBV18; J gene: TRBJ2-1; CDR3 protein: CASSPGQYNEQFF
V gene: TRBV6-5; J gene: TRBJ1-5; CDR3 protein: CASCTQWNQPQHF
V gene: TRBV9; J gene: -; CDR3 protein: CASSVGLAGGSSYEQYF
V gene: TRBV7-3; J gene: TRBJ2-2; CDR3 protein: CASSRGPSGGAYTGELFF
V gene: TRBV2; J gene: TRBJ2-1; CDR3 protein: CASKGLAGGRAYNEQFF
V gene: TRBV6-1; J gene: TRBJ1-1; CDR3 protein: CASSGGQGNTEAFF
V gene: TRBV6-1; J gene: TRBJ1-1; CDR3 protein: CASSSLPGEAFF
V gene: TRBV18; J gene: TRBJ2-5; CDR3 protein: CASSPFTSGDQETQYF
V gene: TRBV2; J gene: TRBJ1-4; CDR3 protein: CASRIPGAENEKLFF
V gene: TRBV19; J gene: TRBJ1-1; CDR3 protein: CASSILPNSFLEAFF
V gene: TRBV13; J gene: TRBJ2-1; CDR3 protein: CASSLGQVDYLGHNEQFF
V gene: TRBV13; J gene: TRBJ1-2; CDR3 protein: CASSLGRGVYGYTF
V gene: TRBV30; J gene: TRBJ2-1; CDR3 protein: CAWSARTGTGIEQFF
V gene: TRBV19; J gene: TRBJ1-2; CDR3 protein: CASSTPRIGGANYGYTF
V gene: TRBV11-1; J gene: TRBJ2-3; CDR3 protein: CASSPTLEDTQYF
V gene: TRBV6-5; J gene: TRBJ2-1; CDR3 protein: CASSRGFSDYNEQFF
V gene: TRBV29-1; J gene: TRBJ2-7; CDR3 protein: CSVEWGGAEQYF
V gene: TRBV19; J gene: TRBJ2-7; CDR3 protein: CASSIATGGEQYF
V gene: TRBV9; J gene: TRBJ1-1; CDR3 protein: CASSVGDRSEAFF
V gene: TRBV7-9; J gene: TRBJ2-5; CDR3 protein: CASSLGLAGVETQYF
V gene: TRBV7-9; J gene: TRBJ2-3; CDR3 protein: CASSPLVGTISDTQYF